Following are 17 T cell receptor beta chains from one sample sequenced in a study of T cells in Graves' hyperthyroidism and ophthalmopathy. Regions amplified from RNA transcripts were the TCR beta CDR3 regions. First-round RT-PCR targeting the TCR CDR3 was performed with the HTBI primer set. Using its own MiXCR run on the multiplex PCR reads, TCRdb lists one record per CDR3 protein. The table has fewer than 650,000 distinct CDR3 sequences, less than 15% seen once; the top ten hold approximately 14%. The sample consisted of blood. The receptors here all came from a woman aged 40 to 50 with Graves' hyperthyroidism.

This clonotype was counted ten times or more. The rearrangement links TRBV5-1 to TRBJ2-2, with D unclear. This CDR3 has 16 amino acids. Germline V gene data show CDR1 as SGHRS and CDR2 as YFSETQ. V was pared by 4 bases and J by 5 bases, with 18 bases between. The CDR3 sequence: CASSVLPNRDTGELFF. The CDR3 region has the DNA TGCGCCAGCAGCGTTCTTCCTAATAGGGATACCGGGGAGCTGTTTTTT.

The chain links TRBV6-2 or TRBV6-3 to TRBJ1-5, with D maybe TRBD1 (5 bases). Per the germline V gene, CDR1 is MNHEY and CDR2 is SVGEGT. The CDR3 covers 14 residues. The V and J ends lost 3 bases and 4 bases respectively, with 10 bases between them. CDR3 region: CASSYDSKNQPQHF. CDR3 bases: TGTGCCAGCAGTTATGACAGCAAAAATCAGCCCCAGCATTTT.

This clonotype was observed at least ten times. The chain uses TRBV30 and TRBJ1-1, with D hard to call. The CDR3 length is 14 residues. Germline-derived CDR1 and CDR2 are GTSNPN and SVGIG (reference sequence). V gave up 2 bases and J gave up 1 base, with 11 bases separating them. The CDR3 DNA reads TGTGCCTGGAGTCCTCGAACGGGGAACACTGAAGCTTTCTTT. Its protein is CAWSPRTGNTEAFF.

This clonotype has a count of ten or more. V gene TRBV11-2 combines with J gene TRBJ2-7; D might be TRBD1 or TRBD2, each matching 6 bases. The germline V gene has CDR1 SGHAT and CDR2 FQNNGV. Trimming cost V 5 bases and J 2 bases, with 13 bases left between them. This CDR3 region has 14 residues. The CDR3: CASSPRDKTYEQYF. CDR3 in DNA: TGTGCCAGCAGCCCGCGGGACAAGACCTACGAGCAGTACTTC.

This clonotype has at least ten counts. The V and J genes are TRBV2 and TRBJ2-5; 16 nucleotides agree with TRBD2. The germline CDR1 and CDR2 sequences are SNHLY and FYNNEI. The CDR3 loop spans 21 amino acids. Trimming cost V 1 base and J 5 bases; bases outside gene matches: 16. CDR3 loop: CASSEESTGTSGRAFSETQYF. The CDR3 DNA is TGTGCCAGCAGTGAAGAGTCAACCGGGACTAGCGGGAGGGCCTTTTCCGAGACCCAGTACTTC.

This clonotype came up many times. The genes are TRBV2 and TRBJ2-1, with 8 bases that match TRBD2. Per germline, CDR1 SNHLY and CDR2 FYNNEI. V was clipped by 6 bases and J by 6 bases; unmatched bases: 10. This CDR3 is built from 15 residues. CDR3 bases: TGTGCCAGCAGAAAGGGGAGCGGGAGTTCCAATGAGCAGTTCTTC. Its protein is CASRKGSGSSNEQFF. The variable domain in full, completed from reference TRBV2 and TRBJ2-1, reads EPEVTQTPSHQVTQMGQEVILRCVPISNHLYFYWYRQILGQKVEFLVSFYNNEISEKSEIFDDQFSVERPDGSNFTLKIRSTKLEDSAMYFCASRKGSGSSNEQFFGPGTRLTVL.

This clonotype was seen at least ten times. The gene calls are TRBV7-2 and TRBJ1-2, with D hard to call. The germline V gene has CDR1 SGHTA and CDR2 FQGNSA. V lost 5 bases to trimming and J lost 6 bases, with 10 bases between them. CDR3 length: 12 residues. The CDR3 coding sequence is TGTGCCAGCAGCCGGGAAAGAGATGGCTACACCTTC. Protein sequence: CASSRERDGYTF.

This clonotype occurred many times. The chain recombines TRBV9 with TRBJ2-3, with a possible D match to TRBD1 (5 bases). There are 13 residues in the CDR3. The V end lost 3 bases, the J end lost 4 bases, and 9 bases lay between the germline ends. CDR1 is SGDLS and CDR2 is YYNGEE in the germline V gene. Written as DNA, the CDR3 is TGTGCCAGCAGCGCGCAAGGGGCAGATACGCAGTATTTT. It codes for CASSAQGADTQYF.

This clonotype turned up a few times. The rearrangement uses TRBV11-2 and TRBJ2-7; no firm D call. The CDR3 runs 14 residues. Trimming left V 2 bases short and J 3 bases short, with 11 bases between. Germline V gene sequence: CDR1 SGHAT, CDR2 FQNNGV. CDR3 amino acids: CASSLSRVNYEQYF. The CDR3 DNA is TGTGCCAGCAGCTTATCAAGGGTAAACTACGAGCAGTACTTC.

CDR3 in amino acids: CASSYGDRESQPQHF. In DNA, the CDR3 is TGTGCCAGCAGTTACGGGGACAGGGAAAGTCAGCCCCAGCATTTT. V usage is TRBV6-2 or TRBV6-3 and J usage is TRBJ1-5; 9 bases line up with TRBD1. Losses at the gene ends were 2 bases for V and 6 bases for J; bases not matched to a gene: 5. Germline-derived CDR1 and CDR2 are MNHEY and SVGEGT. This CDR3 contains 15 residues.

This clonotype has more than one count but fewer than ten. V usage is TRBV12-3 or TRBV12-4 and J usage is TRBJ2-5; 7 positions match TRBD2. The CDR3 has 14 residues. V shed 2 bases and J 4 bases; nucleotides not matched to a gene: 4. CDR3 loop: CASSLRGVRETQYF. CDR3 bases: TGTGCCAGCAGTTTACGGGGGGTCCGAGAGACCCAGTACTTC.

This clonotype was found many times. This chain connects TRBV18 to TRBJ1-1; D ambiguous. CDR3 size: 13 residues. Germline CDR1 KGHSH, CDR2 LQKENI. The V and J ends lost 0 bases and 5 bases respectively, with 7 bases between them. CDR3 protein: CASSPPSVTEAFF. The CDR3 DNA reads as TGTGCCAGCTCACCACCGAGTGTTACTGAAGCTTTCTTT.

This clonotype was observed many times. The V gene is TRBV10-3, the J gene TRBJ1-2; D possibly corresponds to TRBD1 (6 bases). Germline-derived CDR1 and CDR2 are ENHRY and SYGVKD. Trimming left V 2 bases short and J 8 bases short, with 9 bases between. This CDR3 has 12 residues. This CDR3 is CAISENREGYTF. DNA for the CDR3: TGTGCCATCAGTGAGAACAGGGAAGGCTACACCTTC.

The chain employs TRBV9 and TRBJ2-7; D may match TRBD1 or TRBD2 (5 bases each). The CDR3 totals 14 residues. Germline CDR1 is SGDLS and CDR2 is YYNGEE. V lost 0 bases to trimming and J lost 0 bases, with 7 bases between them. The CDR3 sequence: CASSVGGDSYEQYF. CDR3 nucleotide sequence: TGTGCCAGCAGCGTAGGAGGGGACTCCTACGAGCAGTACTTC.

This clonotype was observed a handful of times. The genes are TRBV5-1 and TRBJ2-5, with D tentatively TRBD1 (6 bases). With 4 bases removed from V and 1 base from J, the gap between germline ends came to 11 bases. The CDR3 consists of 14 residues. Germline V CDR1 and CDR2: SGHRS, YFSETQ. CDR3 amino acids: CASSLGQSQETQYF. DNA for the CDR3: TGCGCCAGCAGCCTCGGACAGTCCCAAGAGACCCAGTACTTC.

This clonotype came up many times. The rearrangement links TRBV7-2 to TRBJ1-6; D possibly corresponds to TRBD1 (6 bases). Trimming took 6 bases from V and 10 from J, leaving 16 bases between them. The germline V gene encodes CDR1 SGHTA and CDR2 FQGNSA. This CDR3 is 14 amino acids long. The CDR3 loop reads CASRPGTQGSPLHF. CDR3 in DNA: TGTGCCAGCAGGCCCGGGACACAGGGATCACCCCTCCACTTT.

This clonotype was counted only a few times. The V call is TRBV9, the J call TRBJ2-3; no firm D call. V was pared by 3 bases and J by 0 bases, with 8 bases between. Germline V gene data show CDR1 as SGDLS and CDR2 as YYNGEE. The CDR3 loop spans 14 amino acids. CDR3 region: CASSDQVSTDTQYF. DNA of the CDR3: TGTGCCAGCAGCGACCAGGTGAGCACAGATACGCAGTATTTT.